This TCR beta chain is drawn from a study of cytomegalovirus exposure and HLA in healthy donors. Trimming cost V 7 bases and J 9 bases; bases outside gene matches: 20. CDR3 length: 17 residues. Germline V gene data show CDR1 as SQVTM and CDR2 as ANQGSEA. The PCR contained 60 Vbeta and 13 Jbeta primers. Sequencing was performed with immunoSEQ multiplex PCR; in TCRdb, only in-frame clones are kept and a portion is missing. The sample lists 150,000 to 200,000 clones, 60% to 85% occurring once. Sequenced: PBMCs. V is TRBV29-1 and J is TRBJ2-7, with 14 bases that match TRBD2. The clonotype was recovered from a woman between 25 and 40 years old in good health and CMV-seronegative. The CDR3 DNA is TGCAGCGCAACAAATGTCGGGACTAGCGGGGGCGGACACGCGCAGTACTTC. Its translation: CSATNVGTSGGGHAQYF.